The 25 T cell receptor beta chains given below trace back to one sample, sequenced in a study of T cells in Graves' hyperthyroidism and ophthalmopathy. TCR beta CDR3 regions were amplified from RNA transcripts. First-round RT-PCR targeting the TCR CDR3 was performed with the HTBI primer set. MiXCR, run by TCRdb on the multiplex PCR reads, gives a single entry per CDR3 protein. Of around 300,000 distinct CDR3 sequences listed, 15% to 20% are singletons. Material: blood. The receptors originated from a man aged 45-60 years with Graves' ophthalmopathy.

There are many counts of this clonotype. This chain connects TRBV7-3 to TRBJ2-7; D remains unclear. Germline CDR1 is SGHTA and CDR2 is FQGTGA. Trimming removed 1 base from V and 2 bases from J, with 9 bases in between. The CDR3 spans 14 residues. CDR3 nucleotide sequence: TGTGCCAGCAGCTTAATGGCAGGCCCCTACGAGCAGTACTTC. This gives the protein CASSLMAGPYEQYF.

This clonotype has only a few counts. V gene TRBV10-3 combines with J gene TRBJ2-3, with 14 bases fitting TRBD2. The germline V gene has CDR1 ENHRY and CDR2 SYGVKD. The V and J ends lost 4 bases and 4 bases, in that order; junction bases with no gene match: 1. The CDR3 covers 15 residues. In DNA form, the CDR3 reads TGTGCCATCAGTGGGACTAGCGGGAGGCCAGATACGCAGTATTTT. Protein sequence: CAISGTSGRPDTQYF.

This clonotype has a handful of counts. The CDR3 here is CATVRLGQLTDTQYF. CDR3 coding DNA: TGTGCCACTGTCCGCCTGGGACAGTTGACAGATACGCAGTATTTT. This rearrangement joins TRBV6-2 or TRBV6-3 to TRBJ2-3, with TRBD1 matching over 7 bases. CDR1 MNHEY and CDR2 SVGEGT come from the germline V gene. This CDR3 region has 15 residues. V lost 10 bases and J lost 3; bases outside the gene matches: 13.

This clonotype has more than one count but fewer than ten. This chain joins TRBV12-3 or TRBV12-4 and TRBJ1-1, with D hard to call. Trimming pared 6 bases from V and 2 bases from J, leaving 10 bases between. The CDR3 is 13 amino acids. The chain's CDR3 is CASRERPNTEAFF. CDR3 coding DNA: TGTGCCAGCAGGGAAAGGCCTAACACTGAAGCTTTCTTT.

This clonotype showed up many times. The rearrangement uses TRBV20-1 and TRBJ1-6; 11 positions match TRBD1. CDR3 length: 15 amino acids. V lost 6 bases, J lost 7 bases, and 8 bases stayed unmatched. Germline values: CDR1 DFQATT, CDR2 SNEGSKA (reference sequence). CDR3 coding DNA: TGCAGTGCCGATAGGACAGGGGGCGGCAATTCACCCCTCCACTTT. Translated: CSADRTGGGNSPLHF.

This clonotype has just a few counts. Written as DNA, the CDR3 is TGTGCCTGGAGTAGGACTAGCTTACAAGAGACCCAGTACTTC. Encoded protein: CAWSRTSLQETQYF. The V call is TRBV30, the J call TRBJ2-5; 8 bases map to TRBD2. Germline V CDR1 and CDR2: GTSNPN, SVGIG (reference sequence). V lost 2 bases to trimming and J lost 2 bases; unmatched junction nucleotides: 4. The CDR3 extends over 14 amino acids.

The CDR3 sequence is CASSLSPSGFTDTQYF. CDR3 DNA sequence: TGTGCCAGCAGTTTATCCCCTAGCGGGTTCACAGATACGCAGTATTTT. The chain employs TRBV12-3 or TRBV12-4 and TRBJ2-3; 8 bases fit TRBD2. The length of the CDR3 is 16 residues. Losses at the gene ends were 2 bases for V and 2 bases for J; bases not matched to a gene: 6.

In its sample, this clonotype was seen many times. The chain recombines TRBV2 with TRBJ2-1; maybe TRBD1 (5 bases). V dropped 2 bases and J dropped 12 bases, with 14 bases sitting between them. The V gene's germline CDR1 is SNHLY and CDR2 FYNNEI. The CDR3 runs 13 residues. The CDR3 bases are TGTGCCAGCAGTGAACTGGGGCAGTCCCGGCAGTTCTTC. Amino acid sequence: CASSELGQSRQFF. Variable domain in full (rest from reference TRBV2 and TRBJ2-1): EPEVTQTPSHQVTQMGQEVILRCVPISNHLYFYWYRQILGQKVEFLVSFYNNEISEKSEIFDDQFSVERPDGSNFTLKIRSTKLEDSAMYFCASSELGQSRQFFGPGTRLTVL.

The chain has TRBV28 and TRBJ2-3; D perhaps matches TRBD1 (5 bases). The CDR3 contains 15 residues. V was shortened by 2 bases and J by 1 base, with 10 bases between the two germline ends. From germline, CDR1 is MDHEN and CDR2 SYDVKM. CDR3 sequence reads: CASSLGAGRTDTQYF. In DNA, the CDR3 is TGTGCCAGCAGTTTAGGGGCAGGGCGCACAGATACGCAGTATTTT.

J is TRBJ2-1 and V is TRBV28; TRBD1 aligns across 7 bases. Germline CDR1 is MDHEN and CDR2 is SYDVKM. This CDR3 is built from 17 residues. V trimming: 2 bases; J trimming: 0 bases; junction bases outside the gene matches: 7. The DNA for the CDR3 is TGTGCCAGCAGTTTAGCAATAGGGGGCCGCTCCTACAATGAGCAGTTCTTC. This translates into CASSLAIGGRSYNEQFF.

Many counts were recorded for this clonotype. The chain has TRBV9 and TRBJ2-1; 7 bases are a match to TRBD2. Germline V gene data show CDR1 as SGDLS and CDR2 as YYNGEE. The V and J ends lost 4 bases and 1 base, in that order; junction bases with no gene match: 17. The CDR3 sequence is 19 residues long. CDR3: CASSPGLGTILSSYNEQFF. For the CDR3, the DNA is TGTGCCAGCAGCCCGGGCTTGGGGACTATTCTTTCTTCCTACAATGAGCAGTTCTTC. The entire variable domain, with the rest obtained from reference TRBV9 and TRBJ2-1, is as follows: DSGVTQTPKHLITATGQRVTLRCSPRSGDLSVYWYQQSLDQGLQFLIQYYNGEERAKGNILERFSAQQFPDLHSELNLSSLELGDSALYFCASSPGLGTILSSYNEQFFGPGTRLTVL.

In the case of this clonotype: The junction does not match germline at one end; this may be a read error. The gene calls are TRBV20-1 and TRBJ2-2; possibly TRBD1 or TRBD2 for D (6 bases each). This CDR3 comprises 15 residues. Germline V gene sequence: CDR1 DFQATT, CDR2 SNEGSKA (reference sequence). CDR3 nucleotides: TGCAGTGCTAGAGATCCGACAGGACCCACCGGGGGGCTGTTTTTT. Protein sequence: CSARDPTGPTGGLFF.

V gene TRBV28 combines with J gene TRBJ2-5; 10 bases are shared with TRBD2. V was clipped by 1 base and J by 5 bases; unmatched bases: 16. The CDR3 consists of 19 residues. Germline-derived CDR1 and CDR2 are MDHEN and SYDVKM. The CDR3 region has the DNA TGTGCCAGCAGTTTATATGGGGTTTGGCTAGCGGGAGTATTGGAGACCCAGTACTTC. Translating it yields CASSLYGVWLAGVLETQYF.

This clonotype was counted only a few times. The V and J genes are TRBV7-9 and TRBJ1-4; D unclear. V shed 7 bases and J shed 7 bases, with 10 bases lying between them. CDR3 length equals 12 residues. CDR1 is SEHNR, CDR2 FQNEAQ, per germline (reference sequence). Here the CDR3 reads CASTRGSEKLFF. Written as DNA, the CDR3 is TGTGCCAGCACCCGAGGGAGTGAAAAACTGTTTTTT.

This chain links TRBV5-5 with TRBJ2-3; D unresolved. The germline CDR1 and CDR2 sequences are SGHKS and YYEKEE (reference sequence). The CDR3 runs to 12 residues. V lost 4 bases and J 6 bases, leaving 9 bases between the germline ends. CDR3 loop: CASSPITDTQYF. In nucleotides, the CDR3 is TGTGCCAGCAGCCCGATCACCGATACGCAGTATTTT.

The genes are TRBV11-3 and TRBJ1-1, with unresolved D. This CDR3 is built from 13 residues. Looked up from germline, CDR1 is SGHNT and CDR2 is YENEEA. V lost 2 bases to trimming and J lost 5 bases, with 9 bases between them. The CDR3 spells CASSLTGRTEAFF. CDR3 sequence (DNA): TGTGCCAGCAGCTTAACTGGACGGACTGAAGCTTTCTTT.

J is TRBJ2-5 and V is TRBV15; a weak D match, TRBD1 (5 bases). CDR3 length: 14 residues. Germline CDR1 is LNHNV and CDR2 is YYDKDF (reference sequence). With 0 bases removed from V and 2 bases from J, the gap between germline ends came to 7 bases. The CDR3 region is CATSRDRAQETQYF. For the CDR3, the DNA is TGTGCCACCAGCAGAGACAGGGCTCAAGAGACCCAGTACTTC.

This clonotype was observed at least ten times. The chain couples TRBV5-8 to TRBJ1-1, with a tentative D call TRBD1 (6 bases). V was shortened by 4 bases and J by 1 base, with 11 bases between the two germline ends. This CDR3 comprises 14 residues. Germline values: CDR1 SGHTS, CDR2 YDEGEE. The CDR3 coding sequence is TGTGCCAGCAGCGGGGGCTTTTCGAACACTGAAGCTTTCTTT. Encoded protein: CASSGGFSNTEAFF.

V usage is TRBV20-1 and J usage is TRBJ2-4; D assignment may be TRBD1 or TRBD2 (5 bases each). V dropped 3 bases and J dropped 0 bases, with 12 bases sitting between them. The CDR3 totals 15 residues. The V gene's germline CDR1 is DFQATT and CDR2 SNEGSKA (reference sequence). The CDR3 sequence is CSASGGSQAKNIQYF. CDR3 nucleotides: TGCAGTGCTAGTGGGGGATCCCAAGCCAAAAACATTCAGTACTTC.

Many counts were recorded for this clonotype. The chain combines TRBV12-3 or TRBV12-4 with TRBJ2-7; TRBD2 might be the D (5 bases). This CDR3 region has 13 residues. V was trimmed by 4 bases and J by 7 bases, leaving 14 bases between them. This chain's CDR3 is CASSSRGLEEQYF. The CDR3 bases are TGTGCCAGCAGTTCTCGTGGACTGGAAGAGCAGTACTTC.

This clonotype was seen a single time. The chain combines TRBV6-5 with TRBJ2-7; 8 positions agree with TRBD2. This CDR3 spans 13 amino acids. With 4 bases clipped from V and 3 bases from J, the junction kept 2 bases outside the gene matches. The germline V gene has CDR1 MNHEY and CDR2 SVGAGI. The CDR3: CASSSLAVYEQYF. As DNA, the CDR3 is TGTGCCAGCAGTTCACTAGCGGTCTACGAGCAGTACTTC.

This clonotype occurred many times. The genes are TRBV18 and TRBJ2-7; possibly TRBD2 for D (5 bases). The V end was cut by 2 bases, the J end by 2 bases, with 13 bases between. The CDR3 sequence is 15 residues long. Germline assignment: CDR1 KGHSH and CDR2 LQKENI. The CDR3, as DNA: TGTGCCAGCTCACCAATGAAGCGGTTAGCCTACGAGCAGTACTTC. Translated, it gives CASSPMKRLAYEQYF.

This clonotype was found a few times. V usage is TRBV19 and J usage is TRBJ1-1; D possibly corresponds to TRBD1 (5 bases). The CDR3 loop spans 14 amino acids. The V and J ends lost 1 base and 5 bases respectively, with 11 bases between them. The germline CDR1 and CDR2 sequences are LNHDA and SQIVND (reference sequence). In nucleotides, the CDR3 is TGTGCCAGTAGTATAGGAGCAGGGAGGACTGAAGCTTTCTTT. Its protein product is CASSIGAGRTEAFF.

The table lists this clonotype with a few counts. The V call is TRBV20-1, the J call TRBJ1-2; D is undetermined. Trimming left V 5 bases short and J 0 bases short, with 13 bases between. This CDR3 is built from 14 residues. Germline V gene sequence: CDR1 DFQATT, CDR2 SNEGSKA (reference sequence). The CDR3 DNA sequence: TGCAGTGCTCGAAGTCTGGGGACTAACTATGGCTACACCTTC. Protein sequence: CSARSLGTNYGYTF.

Ten or more counts support this clonotype. J is TRBJ1-2 and V is TRBV28; D remains ambiguous. This CDR3 has 12 amino acids. The ends were cut back, 2 bases at V and 4 bases at J, with 5 bases in the middle. Looked up from germline, CDR1 is MDHEN and CDR2 is SYDVKM. CDR3: CASSLTGYGYTF. CDR3 in DNA: TGTGCCAGCAGTTTAACGGGCTATGGCTACACCTTC.